This is a list of T cell receptor beta chains from one sample in a study of T cells in Graves' hyperthyroidism and ophthalmopathy. TCRdb ran MiXCR on the multiplex PCR reads and lists one entry per CDR3 protein. The profile shows a few hundred thousand distinct CDR3 sequences, approximately 15% of them singletons. The specimen sequenced was blood. The receptors derive from a woman aged 18-29 years with Graves' hyperthyroidism that later progressed to Graves' ophthalmopathy. Both conserved end residues are part of each CDR3. The D gene is left open where the match is weak. Clone size appears in some rows only: once, few, many, or a class for an expanded clone.

D	size	V	J	DNA	CDR3
TRBD2	.	TRBV6-2/TRBV6-3	TRBJ2-7	TGTGCCAGCAATCCCATGGGACTAGCGGGACACTACGAGCAGTACTTC	CASNPMGLAGHYEQYF
TRBD1	many	TRBV6-5	TRBJ2-7	TGTGCCAGCAGTTACTCCGGGACAGAGTCCTACGAGCAGTACTTC	CASSYSGTESYEQYF
.	.	TRBV27	TRBJ1-2	TGTGCCAGCATCTCCCTCCGGGGGAGGGCCGGCGGCTACACCTTC	CASISLRGRAGGYTF
.	many	TRBV28	TRBJ2-7	TGTGCCAGCAGTAACGGGGCGGGCTACGAGCAGTACTTC	CASSNGAGYEQYF
.	.	TRBV7-3	TRBJ2-5	TGTGCCAGCAGCCGAACAGGGCGGGGGAGGACCCAGTACTTC	CASSRTGRGRTQYF
.	many	TRBV7-9	TRBJ2-2	TGTGCCAGCAGCTTACCGGGACAAGAGAACACCGGGGAGCTGTTTTTT	CASSLPGQENTGELFF
.	.	TRBV13	TRBJ1-3	TGTGCCAGCAGCTTAGGCCAAGGGGCAGGAGGAAACACCATATATTTT	CASSLGQGAGGNTIYF
TRBD2	many	TRBV7-9	TRBJ2-7	TGTGCCAGCAGCTTTTCTCACGGACTAGCGGCCTACGAGCAGTACTTC	CASSFSHGLAAYEQYF
.	many	TRBV18	TRBJ1-5	TGTGCCAGCTCAAGAGGGGGTCCAGATAGCAATCAGCCCCAGCATTTT	CASSRGGPDSNQPQHF
.	few	TRBV4-1	TRBJ2-7	TGCGCCAGCAGCCCAAGCCAGGGTCTCTACGAGCAGTACTTC	CASSPSQGLYEQYF
TRBD2	many	TRBV28	TRBJ2-5	TGTGCCAGCAGGGCCGGGACTAGCCTACAAGAGACCCAGTACTTC	CASRAGTSLQETQYF
TRBD1	many	TRBV6-1	TRBJ2-1	TGTGCCAGCAGTACGACGGGACAGTTAAGCTCCTACAATGAGCAGTTCTTC	CASSTTGQLSSYNEQFF
.	many	TRBV3-1	TRBJ1-1	TGTGCCAGCAGCCAAGGGTACAGGACCGAAGCTTTCTTT	CASSQGYRTEAFF
TRBD1	few	TRBV7-9	TRBJ2-7	TGTGCCAGCAGCTGGGGACAGGGGGCATACCCCTACGAGCAGTACTTC	CASSWGQGAYPYEQYF
.	many	TRBV5-1	TRBJ2-3	TGCGCCAGCAGCTTATCTCTCGGCCCTCCGGATACGCAGTATTTT	CASSLSLGPPDTQYF
.	.	TRBV14	TRBJ1-2	TGTGCCAGCAGCCAAGTAGACGGTCCCTATGGCTACACCTTC	CASSQVDGPYGYTF
.	many	TRBV27	TRBJ2-1	TGTGCCAGCAGTTCAGCGCTAACCTCCTACAATGAGCAGTTCTTC	CASSSALTSYNEQFF
TRBD1	few	TRBV6-6	TRBJ1-5	TGTGCCAGCAGTTACTCTGACAGGGTGTTCTATAGCAATCAGCCCCAGCATTTT	CASSYSDRVFYSNQPQHF
.	.	TRBV9	TRBJ2-3	TGTGCCAGCAGCGTAATAGCGGTCACAGATACGCAGTATTTT	CASSVIAVTDTQYF
TRBD2	many	TRBV20-1	TRBJ2-2	TGCAGTGCTAGTCCGAGGTCTGCTAGCGGTTACGGGGAGCTGTTTTTT	CSASPRSASGYGELFF
TRBD1	many	TRBV28	TRBJ1-3	TGTGCCAGCTTGACAGGGGGCTCTGGAAACACCATATATTTT	CASLTGGSGNTIYF
.	few	TRBV20-1	TRBJ1-3	TGCAGTGCTGTTTCAGGGTTTGGAAACACCATATATTTT	CSAVSGFGNTIYF
.	.	TRBV7-9	TRBJ1-3	TGTGCCAGCAGCTTAGTCGGCACGGCCGACTCTGGAAACACCATATATTTT	CASSLVGTADSGNTIYF
.	many	TRBV3-1	TRBJ2-1	TGTGCCAGCAGCCAACTAGCTACCAGTCAGCAGTTCTTC	CASSQLATSQQFF
.	few	TRBV7-9	TRBJ2-1	TGTGCCAGCACCCTTGGCAGGAGATACAATGAGCAGTTCTTC	CASTLGRRYNEQFF
TRBD1	many	TRBV10-3	TRBJ1-4	TGTGCCATCAGTGAGTCGACAGGGGCTCACGAAAAACTGTTTTTT	CAISESTGAHEKLFF
.	many	TRBV3-1	TRBJ2-1	TGTGCCAGCAGCCTCCGGGAAGAGCAGTTCTTC	CASSLREEQFF
TRBD1	many	TRBV27	TRBJ1-2	TGTGCCAGCAGAACGCACCCTGTACAGGGGGCGAGCTATGGCTACACCTTC	CASRTHPVQGASYGYTF
.	many	TRBV27	TRBJ2-7	TGTGCCAGCAGTACCAGGGGGGGGCCCTACGAGCAGTACTTC	CASSTRGGPYEQYF
.	few	TRBV19	TRBJ2-5	TGTGCCAGTAGGAATGGCGGGCTCCGGGAGACCCAGTACTTC	CASRNGGLRETQYF
TRBD2	many	TRBV28	TRBJ2-7	TGTGCCAGCAGCACCCAAATAATAAAGCGGGAGAAGGGGTCCTACGAGCAGTACTTC	CASSTQIIKREKGSYEQYF
.	.	TRBV5-8	TRBJ2-2	TGTGCCAGCAGCTCCAGGAGGACCGGGGAGCTGTTTTTT	CASSSRRTGELFF
.	.	TRBV4-1	TRBJ2-7	TGCGCCAGCATGTCATTCTCCTACGAGCAGTACTTC	CASMSFSYEQYF
.	many	TRBV7-2	TRBJ2-3	TGTGCCAGCAGCTTATCAGATACGCAGTATTTT	CASSLSDTQYF
TRBD2	.	TRBV13	TRBJ2-7	TGTGCCAGCAGCCTGGGACTAGCGGGAATATACGAGCAGTACTTC	CASSLGLAGIYEQYF
.	many	TRBV28	TRBJ2-7	TGTGCCAGCAGTTTACCTGACAGGAACTACGAGCAGTACTTC	CASSLPDRNYEQYF
.	.	TRBV7-2	TRBJ2-1	TGTGCCAGCAGCTTATCTTCGTTCAATGAGCAGTTCTTC	CASSLSSFNEQFF
.	.	TRBV3-1	TRBJ1-1	TGTGCCAGCAGCCAACGGTGGAGGGGACGGCCCACTGAAGCTTTCTTT	CASSQRWRGRPTEAFF